These 17 T cell receptor beta chains were all obtained from the same sample, sequenced in a study of blood T cell repertoires in COVID-19. The table came from immunoSEQ multiplex PCR; TCRdb's copy has only in-frame clones and leaves some out. The profile shows more than 150,000 clones, around 85% of them singletons. Sequencing was done on a sample of peripheral blood. These receptors were taken from a man in his 70s with active or convalescent COVID-19.

The V call is TRBV7-2, the J call TRBJ2-3; the D gene is possibly TRBD2 (5 bases). V was trimmed by 5 bases and J by 1 base, leaving 16 bases between them. Germline loops: CDR1 SGHTA, CDR2 FQGNSA. This CDR3 has 16 amino acids. In DNA form, the CDR3 reads TGTGCCAGCAGCCCAGGAGGCCTCGGGGGCACAGATACGCAGTATTTT. This sequence encodes CASSPGGLGGTDTQYF.

This clone was observed once. The chain couples TRBV2 to TRBJ2-5; TRBD1 matches 7 bases. There are 12 residues in the CDR3. Trimming cost V 8 bases and J 3 bases; bases outside gene matches: 3. CDR1 is SNHLY and CDR2 is FYNNEI in the germline V gene. The CDR3 DNA reads TGTGCCAGCCACGGGACAGAAGAGACCCAGTACTTC. This encodes CASHGTEETQYF.

The rearrangement joins TRBV5-1 to TRBJ2-5; D gene ambiguous. V lost 1 base and J lost 5, with 18 bases in between. CDR3 length: 16 amino acids. Germline CDR1 is SGHRS and CDR2 is YFSETQ. CDR3 bases: TGCGCCAGCAGCTTGCCCAACGGGTATGGTGTGGAGACCCAGTACTTC. Translated, it gives CASSLPNGYGVETQYF.

The J gene is TRBJ2-7, the V gene TRBV5-6, with D maybe TRBD1 (6 bases). Per germline, CDR1 SGHDT and CDR2 YYEEEE. The CDR3 contains 13 residues. V was clipped by 0 bases and J by 5 bases, with 9 bases between them. CDR3 loop: CASSLVQGNEQYF. DNA of the CDR3: TGTGCCAGCAGCTTGGTCCAGGGGAACGAGCAGTACTTC.

The rearrangement joins TRBV10-1 to TRBJ2-1; TRBD1 agrees at 9 bases. V gave up 8 bases and J gave up 7 bases; unmatched junction bases: 6. Germline CDR1 WNHNN, CDR2 SYGVQD (reference sequence). The CDR3 has 13 amino acids. The CDR3 here is CASVWTGANEQFF. The CDR3 DNA sequence: TGCGCCAGCGTTTGGACAGGGGCTAATGAGCAGTTCTTC.

J is TRBJ2-3 and V is TRBV19; TRBD1 might be the D (5 bases). The germline gives CDR1 LNHDA, CDR2 SQIVND (reference sequence). The CDR3 loop spans 15 amino acids. Trimming left V 1 base short and J 6 bases short, with 14 bases between. The CDR3 nucleotides are TGTGCCAGTAGTATAGGGGGCAGGTCTTGGGATACGCAGTATTTT. It codes for CASSIGGRSWDTQYF.

The gene calls are TRBV7-2 and TRBJ2-1; 9 nucleotides align to TRBD2. The germline CDR1 and CDR2 sequences are SGHTA and FQGNSA. The V and J ends lost 5 bases and 7 bases, in that order; junction bases with no gene match: 12. This CDR3 comprises 16 residues. The CDR3 loop reads CASSPRGGLAWNEQFF. For the CDR3, the DNA is TGTGCCAGCAGCCCCCGGGGCGGACTAGCGTGGAATGAGCAGTTCTTC. Drawing the rest from reference TRBV7-2 and TRBJ2-1, the complete variable domain is GAGVSQSPSNKVTEKGKDVELRCDPISGHTALYWYRQSLGQGLEFLIYFQGNSAPDKSGLPSDRFSAERTGGSVSTLTIQRTQQEDSAVYLCASSPRGGLAWNEQFFGPGTRLTVL.

The chain employs TRBV5-1 and TRBJ2-5, with D perhaps matching TRBD2 (7 bases). V dropped 6 bases and J dropped 5 bases, with 17 bases sitting between them. This CDR3 is built from 14 residues. CDR1 and CDR2 (germline): SGHRS, YFSETQ. The CDR3 is CASTPTGGGETQYF. CDR3 DNA sequence: TGCGCCAGCACACCGACGGGGGGCGGGGAGACCCAGTACTTC.

This chain links TRBV12-3 or TRBV12-4 with TRBJ1-5; TRBD1 is a possible D gene (6 bases). The CDR3 spans 13 residues. The germline V and J ends were trimmed by 5 bases and 4 bases, with 9 bases remaining between them. The chain's CDR3 is CASSKGTNQPQHF. The DNA for the CDR3 is TGTGCCAGCAGTAAAGGGACAAATCAGCCCCAGCATTTT.

The rearrangement links TRBV6-1 to TRBJ2-7; 10 bases are shared with TRBD1. The junction had 5 bases not matched to a gene; V was cut back by 3 bases and J by 3 bases. In germline, CDR1 is MNHNS, CDR2 SASEGT. CDR3 length: 15 residues. CDR3 in amino acids: CASSESGQGLYEQYF. CDR3 in DNA: TGTGCCAGCAGTGAGTCGGGACAGGGGCTCTACGAGCAGTACTTC.

The table lists this clone with a count of one. The rearrangement links TRBV6-5 to TRBJ2-4, with 8 bases fitting TRBD1. The germline gives CDR1 MNHEY, CDR2 SVGAGI. The CDR3 spans 13 residues. CDR3 loop: CAIGTGSKNIQYF. CDR3 coding DNA: TGTGCAATTGGGACAGGTTCCAAAAACATTCAGTACTTC.

The chain joins TRBV2 to TRBJ2-5; 11 bases are shared with TRBD2. Germline CDR1 reads SNHLY; CDR2 reads FYNNEI. The ends lost 6 bases at V and 1 base at J; junction bases unmatched: 7. The CDR3 extends over 16 amino acids. The CDR3 nucleotides are TGTGCCAGCAGAAGGTTTAGCGGGAGGGTCCAAGAGACCCAGTACTTC. Protein product: CASRRFSGRVQETQYF.

CDR3 in DNA: TGTGCCAGCAGCTTAACAACAGCGGCACCCGGGGAGCTGTTTTTT. This translates into CASSLTTAAPGELFF. The chain couples TRBV7-9 to TRBJ2-2; D is perhaps TRBD2 (5 bases). The CDR3 runs 15 residues. V lost 2 bases and J lost 6, with 13 bases in between. The germline V gene has CDR1 SEHNR and CDR2 FQNEAQ (reference sequence).

The genes are TRBV7-2 and TRBJ1-3; a possible D gene is TRBD1 (6 bases). Germline-derived CDR1 and CDR2 are SGHTA and FQGNSA. The CDR3 is 15 residues long. Deletions cut 4 bases from V and 3 bases from J, with 13 bases between. In nucleotides, the CDR3 is TGTGCCAGCAGCTCGACAGGAGCATATGGAAACACCATATATTTT. This gives the protein CASSSTGAYGNTIYF.

This chain links TRBV5-6 with TRBJ2-5; D is perhaps TRBD2 (6 bases). The germline gives CDR1 SGHDT, CDR2 YYEEEE. This CDR3 is built from 15 residues. V was trimmed by 1 base and J by 2 bases, leaving 12 bases between them. The DNA for the CDR3 is TGTGCCAGCAGCTTGTATATTAGCGGACAAGAGACCCAGTACTTC. This translates into CASSLYISGQETQYF.

The gene calls are TRBV2 and TRBJ2-7; 10 bases match TRBD1. The germline gives CDR1 SNHLY, CDR2 FYNNEI. V lost 7 bases and J lost 6; bases outside the gene matches: 6. CDR3 size: 13 residues. CDR3 amino acids: CASKTGGPGEQYF. DNA of the CDR3: TGTGCCAGCAAGACAGGGGGCCCAGGCGAGCAGTACTTC. Variable domain in full (rest from reference TRBV2 and TRBJ2-7): EPEVTQTPSHQVTQMGQEVILRCVPISNHLYFYWYRQILGQKVEFLVSFYNNEISEKSEIFDDQFSVERPDGSNFTLKIRSTKLEDSAMYFCASKTGGPGEQYFGPGTRLTVT.

The chain has TRBV28 and TRBJ1-6, with unresolved D. Deletions cut 5 bases from V and 8 bases from J, with 10 bases between. The CDR3 runs 13 residues. Germline values: CDR1 MDHEN, CDR2 SYDVKM. Here the CDR3 reads CASSPPMYSPLHF. The CDR3 DNA is TGTGCCAGCAGTCCCCCTATGTATTCACCCCTCCACTTT.